This paragraph covers one TCR beta chain sequence. Its antigen remains unknown. TCRdb used MiXCR to reprocess the RACE reads, holding one entry per CDR3 protein. The table records over 300,000 distinct CDR3 sequences, roughly 5.3% of them present only once. This sample was included in a study of human T cells and chemical hapten exposure. Study-wide findings and caveats: It should be noted that donors had alopecia, so their immune response may differ from healthy people's. Significantly more large CDR3 similarity clusters arose among expanded TCRs than among controls.

This CDR3 spans 15 amino acids. Germline V gene data show CDR1 as MDHEN and CDR2 as SYDVKM. The ends lost 5 bases at V and 5 bases at J; junction bases unmatched: 9. Time point given: pre-sensitization, week 0. The treatment was: therapeutic diphenylcyclopropenone sensitization with weekly scalp DPC. The chain carries TRBV28 and TRBJ2-3; 8 bases agree with TRBD2. The sequence came from a woman aged 45-65 years with alopecia areata. Some clones in this sample may be carry-over from other donors' samples. The starting material was whole blood, obtained in connection with sensitization to the hapten diphenylcyclopropenone (DPC). The CDR3 protein is CASSGAGGQRDTQYF. Here the CDR3 DNA reads TGTGCCAGCAGTGGCGCGGGGGGCCAGAGAGATACGCAGTATTTT.